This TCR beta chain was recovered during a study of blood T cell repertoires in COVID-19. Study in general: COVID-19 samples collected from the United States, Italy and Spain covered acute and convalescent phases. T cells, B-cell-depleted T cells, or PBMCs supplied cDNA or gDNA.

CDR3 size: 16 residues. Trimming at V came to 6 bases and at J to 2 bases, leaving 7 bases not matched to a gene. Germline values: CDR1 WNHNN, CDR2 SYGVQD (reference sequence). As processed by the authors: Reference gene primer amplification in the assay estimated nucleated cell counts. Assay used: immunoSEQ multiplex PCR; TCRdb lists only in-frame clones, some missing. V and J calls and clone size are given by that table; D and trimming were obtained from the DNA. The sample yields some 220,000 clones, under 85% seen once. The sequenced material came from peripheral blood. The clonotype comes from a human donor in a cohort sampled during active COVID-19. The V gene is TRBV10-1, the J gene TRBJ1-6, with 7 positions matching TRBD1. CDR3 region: CASRGDREAYNSPLHF. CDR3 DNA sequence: TGCGCCAGCAGGGGGGACAGAGAGGCCTATAATTCACCCCTCCACTTT.